The T cell receptor (beta chain) described here comes from a study of graft-versus-host responses after intestinal transplantation. For the study at large: The transplants performed in recipients were multivisceral, liver-intestinal, or isolated intestinal.

The table came from immunoSEQ multiplex PCR; TCRdb's copy has only in-frame clones and leaves some out. The profile covers about 80,000 clones, with around 93% appearing a single time and roughly 0.7% taken by the ten largest. V was pared by 4 bases and J by 7 bases, with 14 bases between. The CDR3 runs 14 residues. From germline, CDR1 is SEHNR and CDR2 FQNEAQ (reference sequence). This clone showed up just once. V gene TRBV7-9 combines with J gene TRBJ2-1, with D perhaps matching TRBD1 (6 bases). The receptor comes from a human patient who received an intestinal transplant, so some T cells may come from the graft donor. Specimen: PBMCs, collected 98 days after intestinal transplantation. The CDR3 spells CASSSPGARNEQFF. The CDR3 bases are TGTGCCAGCAGCTCTCCAGGGGCTCGGAATGAGCAGTTCTTC.